This TCR beta chain was identified in a study of blood T cells in healthy people across ages (dated by TCRdb to the mid-2010s). Looking at the study overall: In model experiments, roughly one uniquely barcoded TCR beta cDNA molecule per two T cells was captured by template switching. The donors were split into four age groups: young (average 16 years), middle-aged (about 40), aged (62) and long-lived (approximately 89). Using the same blood draw, the study looked at two additional independent replicas of 1 million unique cDNA reads for two donors, one aged 18 to 29 and the other aged 80 or older. To avoid experimental bias, donors of different ages were spread randomly across the sequencing lanes. The study measured age-related changes in TCR beta repertoire diversity using deep sequencing normalized with unique cDNA molecular identifiers.

The library came from 5' RACE. TCRdb shows the sequencer as Illumina HiSeq 2500. The second PCR ran for roughly 7 to 11 cycles and used a J-beta primer mix along with a sample-barcoded 5' primer. Each TCR beta cDNA molecule received a unique molecular identifier from a template-switch 5' adaptor carrying 12 random nucleotides. At least 2.5 million CDR3-containing paired-end reads were obtained from each sample. All of the RNA was converted into first-strand cDNA using the Mint cDNA synthesis kit, with a TRBC-specific oligonucleotide serving as the primer. After uracil-DNA glycosylase treatment, a first 18-cycle PCR used universal primers M1SS and BC2_uni_R on all cDNA. As for how the authors treated the data: For normalization, 1 million high-quality reads, each with a distinct molecular identifier, were randomly selected from each sample. Reads with shared molecular identifiers were discarded instead of being binned into consensus sequences. CDR3 identification, clonotype clustering and error correction used MiTCR with a Q25 quality threshold and the strictest error-elimination algorithm. Lower-bound total TCR beta diversity was estimated with a nonparametric unseen species model using Euler transformation. TCRdb reprocessed the public reads (quality trimming at Q25 with fastp, clone calling with MiXCR) and kept in-frame beta chains. One record per CDR3 amino acid sequence lists the most common genes and DNA. These V and J calls are TCRdb output, not the study's own analysis. This sample comprises some 1.6 million distinct CDR3 sequences, 30% to 35% of them detected only once. Roughly 12% of the sample comes from the top ten.

Broader findings and caveats from the paper: Estimates of total diversity based on one million sequenced T cells were considered lower bounds and underestimates. The CMV infection status of donors was not known, potentially confounding age-related changes in expanded clonotypes. As age increased, observed TCR beta diversity per million T cells dropped in a roughly linear way, and a significant reduction was already evident by age roughly 40. Compared with the aged group, more naive CD4+ T cells, fewer expanded clones and increased TCR diversity were shown by the long-lived group, suggesting age selection. A strong correlation was found between observed TCR beta diversity and the percentage of naive T cells measured by flow cytometry. Because profiling used bulk unsorted PBMCs, naive and antigen-experienced compartments could not be compared conclusively.

As regards this clonotype: Its antigen is still unknown. A much larger clone lies a single base off, so this may be a read error.

In the germline V gene (reference sequence), CDR1 corresponds to DFQATT and CDR2 to SNEGSKA. The CDR3 runs 13 residues from the cysteine to the phenylalanine. The CDR3 DNA has 39 bases and is translated from base 1. Donors were around 37 systemically healthy Caucasian individuals from Russia aged 6 to 90 years. Each donor gave approximately 9.4 milliliters of peripheral blood, drawn into EDTA-treated Vacutainer tubes. Ficoll-Paque density-gradient centrifugation was used to isolate PBMCs, with at least 7 million obtained per sample. Total RNA, at least 5.5 micrograms per sample, was extracted from PBMCs with Trizol reagent. Naive CD45RAhigh/CD27high T cell percentages were measured by flow cytometry on a PBMC aliquot from every donor.

The sample was blood. The TCR was taken from a woman aged 30 to 39 in good health. The rearrangement combines TRBV20-1 with TRBJ2-1; 10 bases in the middle match TRBD2. The J call may be incorrect, as the DNA end agrees better with TRBJ2-7. CDR3 sequence: CPRGTSAFNEQYF. The DNA reads as follows: TGCCCACGGGGGACTAGCGCCTTTAATGAGCAGTACTTC.